This TCR beta chain was captured by sequencing in a study of CD8 T cells in ankylosing spondylitis. Findings and limits, study-wide: The authors reported significant enrichment of disease-linked clones in matched ankylosing spondylitis synovial fluid. Characteristic, it appeared, of ankylosing spondylitis blood was a TCR beta motif of eight highly homologous variants. Relatively scarce in peripheral blood, disease-linked clones were CD8+. Before this, some motif variants had been reported in reactive arthritis synovial fluid and blood.

The CDR3 is made up of 16 amino acids. V was clipped by 4 bases and J by 2 bases; unmatched bases: 9. Germline CDR1 is DFQATT and CDR2 is SNEGSKA (reference sequence). With molecular barcodes, quantitative 5'-RACE was used to make the TCR beta libraries. Via MiXCR, TCRdb re-called the 5' RACE reads, giving one row per CDR3 protein. The table lists roughly 700,000 distinct CDR3 sequences, over 15% of them singletons. On this clonotype: Antigen unknown.

The chain uses TRBV20-1 and TRBJ2-2; 8 bases line up with TRBD1. The sample was blood, either unsorted or a sorted T cell fraction (not recorded which). This TCR came from a male donor with ankylosing spondylitis. The CDR3 region has the DNA TGCAGTGCTAACCTACGACAGGGGCGTAACACCGGGGAGCTGTTTTTT. Its protein product is CSANLRQGRNTGELFF.